The rows below give T cell receptor beta chains drawn from one sample of a study of T cell responses to AZD1222 COVID-19 vaccine. TCRdb's copy holds only in-frame clones and misses some; the assay was immunoSEQ multiplex PCR. The data hold more than 90,000 clones, with roughly 90% observed a single time. The material was peripheral blood, obtained 28 days after the second AZD1222 dose. Every receptor here comes from an adult who received the AZD1222 COVID-19 vaccine. Both conserved end residues are part of each CDR3. The order of the fields is CDR3 protein, CDR3 DNA, V gene, CDR3 length, clone size, D gene, J gene. D genes are given only for firm matches. Clone size is given for some rows only: seen once, a few or many times, or a class if the clone is expanded.

CASRQGVRTGELFF,TGTGCCAGCAGACAGGGGGTTAGAACCGGGGAGCTGTTTTTT,TRBV6-4,14,NA,TRBD1,TRBJ2-2
CASSWTGSTGNTIYF,TGTGCCAGCAGCTGGACAGGATCAACTGGAAACACCATATATTTT,TRBV7-9,15,NA,TRBD1,TRBJ1-3
CASSSLAGVTDTQYF,TGTGCCAGCAGCTCACTAGCGGGAGTGACAGATACGCAGTATTTT,TRBV3-1/TRBV3-2,15,NA,TRBD2,TRBJ2-3
CASSLTSGGTNEQFF,TGTGCCAGCAGCCTTACTAGCGGGGGGACGAATGAGCAGTTCTTC,TRBV3-1/TRBV3-2,15,NA,TRBD2,TRBJ2-1
CASRLRNTEAFF,TGTGCCAGCAGATTGAGGAACACTGAAGCTTTCTTT,TRBV13,12,NA,NA,TRBJ1-1
CASSPGTKETQYF,TGTGCCAGCAGCCCCGGGACAAAAGAGACCCAGTACTTC,TRBV7-8,13,NA,NA,TRBJ2-5
CASSADSTDTQYF,TGTGCCAGTAGTGCGGACAGCACAGATACGCAGTATTTT,TRBV19,13,NA,NA,TRBJ2-3
CASSGDGLNTEAFF,TGTGCCAGCAGCGGAGACGGACTGAACACTGAAGCTTTCTTT,TRBV11-3,14,NA,NA,TRBJ1-1
CASSPRTSGGAQETQYF,TGTGCCAGCAGCCCTCGGACTAGCGGGGGGGCCCAAGAGACCCAGTACTTC,TRBV6-2/TRBV6-3,17,NA,TRBD2,TRBJ2-5
CASSYEGSPLGQYF,TGTGCCAGCAGTTACGAGGGGTCACCGTTGGGGCAGTACTTC,TRBV6-5,14,NA,NA,TRBJ2-7
CASSLGTESNQPQHF,TGTGCCAGCAGCCTTGGGACCGAATCCAATCAGCCCCAGCATTTT,TRBV5-8,15,once,NA,TRBJ1-5
CASSAPGQYSYNEQFF,TGTGCCAGCAGTGCCCCGGGACAGTATTCCTACAATGAGCAGTTCTTC,TRBV28,16,NA,TRBD1,TRBJ2-1
CASSLQGVETQYF,TGTGCCAGCAGTTTACAAGGGGTAGAGACCCAGTACTTC,TRBV12-3/TRBV12-4,13,NA,NA,TRBJ2-5
CASSQTGIDEQYF,TGTGCCAGCAGCCAAACAGGGATCGACGAGCAGTACTTC,TRBV11-2,13,NA,NA,TRBJ2-7
CASSLAPGQGNTGELFF,TGTGCCAGCAGCTTAGCACCGGGACAAGGAAACACCGGGGAGCTGTTTTTT,TRBV7-6,17,NA,NA,TRBJ2-2
CASSFGGSYEQYF,TGCGCCAGCAGCTTCGGCGGCTCCTACGAGCAGTACTTC,TRBV5-1,13,NA,NA,TRBJ2-7
CAISERLQDYEQYF,TGTGCCATCAGTGAAAGATTACAGGACTACGAGCAGTACTTC,TRBV10-3,14,NA,NA,TRBJ2-7
CASSQETSGGDYEQYF,TGTGCCAGCAGCCAAGAGACTAGCGGGGGGGACTACGAGCAGTACTTC,TRBV4-2,16,NA,TRBD2,TRBJ2-7
CASSQDLRGGNEQFF,TGCGCCAGCAGCCAAGATCTGAGAGGGGGGAATGAGCAGTTCTTC,TRBV4-1,15,NA,NA,TRBJ2-1
CASSLVFLNTEAFF,TGTGCCAGCAGCTTAGTTTTTTTAAACACTGAAGCTTTCTTT,TRBV7-2,14,NA,NA,TRBJ1-1
CASSEWTGHEQYF,TGCGCCAGCAGTGAGTGGACAGGGCACGAGCAGTACTTC,TRBV10-1,13,NA,TRBD1,TRBJ2-7
CASTLADSNSPLHF,TGTGCCAGCACTTTGGCCGATTCGAATTCACCCCTCCACTTT,TRBV2,14,NA,NA,TRBJ1-6
CASTLSGRGSDEQYF,TGTGCCAGCACACTAAGCGGGAGAGGGTCCGACGAGCAGTACTTC,TRBV9,15,once,TRBD2,TRBJ2-7
CASSQGSVTYEQYF,TGTGCCAGCAGCCAGGGTAGCGTAACCTACGAGCAGTACTTC,TRBV16,14,NA,NA,TRBJ2-7
CASSIVGFNQPQHF,TGTGCCAGTAGTATAGTAGGATTCAATCAGCCCCAGCATTTT,TRBV19,14,NA,NA,TRBJ1-5
CASSQGTGGNQPQHF,TGTGCCAGCAGCCAAGGAACGGGAGGCAATCAGCCCCAGCATTTT,TRBV3-1/TRBV3-2,15,NA,NA,TRBJ1-5
CASSDGNEQFF,TGTGCCAGCAGTGATGGAAATGAGCAGTTCTTC,TRBV25-1,11,NA,NA,TRBJ2-1
CASSLAPSKGGYEQYF,TGTGCCAGCAGCTTAGCGCCCTCGAAAGGCGGCTACGAGCAGTACTTC,TRBV7-6,16,once,NA,TRBJ2-7
CASRLQGWTEAFF,TGTGCCAGTAGGCTACAGGGATGGACTGAAGCTTTCTTT,TRBV19,13,NA,NA,TRBJ1-1
CASSLGGKETQYF,TGCGCCAGCAGCTTGGGAGGGAAAGAGACCCAGTACTTC,TRBV5-1,13,NA,NA,TRBJ2-5
CASSLGLGGAYGYTF,TGTGCCAGCAGCTTAGGGCTAGGGGGGGCTTATGGCTACACCTTC,TRBV7-2,15,NA,NA,TRBJ1-2
CASSLRTRTQTENIQYF,TGTGCCAGCAGCTTAAGGACTCGGACACAAACGGAAAACATTCAGTACTTC,TRBV7-3,17,NA,NA,TRBJ2-4
CASSPTGVSPLHF,TGTGCCAGCAGCCCCACAGGGGTTTCACCCCTCCACTTT,TRBV3-1/TRBV3-2,13,NA,TRBD1,TRBJ1-6
CASSSRDYTGELFF,TGTGCCAGCAGCTCCCGGGACTACACCGGGGAGCTGTTTTTT,TRBV7-9,14,NA,NA,TRBJ2-2
CASSSARETGDTEAFF,TGTGCCAGCAGTTCGGCCAGAGAAACCGGTGACACTGAAGCTTTCTTT,TRBV28,16,NA,NA,TRBJ1-1
CASSIVGGINEKLFF,TGTGCCAGTAGTATAGTTGGGGGAATCAATGAAAAACTGTTTTTT,TRBV19,15,NA,NA,TRBJ1-4
CASSQEPRAAYEQYF,TGTGCCAGCAGCCAAGAACCCCGGGCCGCCTACGAGCAGTACTTC,TRBV3-1/TRBV3-2,15,NA,NA,TRBJ2-7
CASSDTSRSHNEQFF,TGTGCCAGCAGTGACACTAGCCGGTCCCACAATGAGCAGTTCTTC,TRBV6-4,15,NA,NA,TRBJ2-1
CASSPPPAGNTEAFF,TGTGCCAGCAGCCCCCCTCCGGCGGGAAACACTGAAGCTTTCTTT,TRBV7-9,15,NA,NA,TRBJ1-1
CASSFPSSDTQYF,TGTGCCAGTAGTTTTCCCTCTTCGGATACGCAGTATTTT,TRBV19,13,NA,NA,TRBJ2-3
CASSLERGVDDEQYF,TGCGCCAGCAGCTTGGAAAGGGGGGTAGACGACGAGCAGTACTTC,TRBV5-1,15,NA,NA,TRBJ2-7
CASSWTGGYNEQFF,TGTGCCAGCAGCTGGACTGGTGGGTACAATGAGCAGTTCTTC,TRBV5-5,14,NA,NA,TRBJ2-1
CARSLGQDYNEQFF,TGTGCCAGAAGCTTGGGACAAGACTACAATGAGCAGTTCTTC,TRBV5-3,14,NA,NA,TRBJ2-1
CASSEGNRGRYGYTF,TGTGCCAGCAGTGAAGGTAACAGGGGCCGCTATGGCTACACCTTC,TRBV25-1,15,NA,TRBD1,TRBJ1-2
CASSQGSGPTSGNTIYF,TGCGCCAGCAGCCAAGGGAGTGGTCCGACCTCTGGAAACACCATATATTTT,TRBV4-3,17,NA,NA,TRBJ1-3
CASNRGFRVAEAFF,TGTGCCAGCAACAGGGGATTCCGGGTGGCTGAAGCTTTCTTT,TRBV6-5,14,NA,TRBD1,TRBJ1-1
CSARERNEAFF,TGCAGTGCTAGAGAACGTAACGAGGCTTTCTTT,TRBV20-1,11,NA,NA,TRBJ1-1
CASSPPGLGNYEQYF,TGTGCCAGCTCACCACCAGGGCTGGGTAACTACGAGCAGTACTTC,TRBV18,15,NA,NA,TRBJ2-7